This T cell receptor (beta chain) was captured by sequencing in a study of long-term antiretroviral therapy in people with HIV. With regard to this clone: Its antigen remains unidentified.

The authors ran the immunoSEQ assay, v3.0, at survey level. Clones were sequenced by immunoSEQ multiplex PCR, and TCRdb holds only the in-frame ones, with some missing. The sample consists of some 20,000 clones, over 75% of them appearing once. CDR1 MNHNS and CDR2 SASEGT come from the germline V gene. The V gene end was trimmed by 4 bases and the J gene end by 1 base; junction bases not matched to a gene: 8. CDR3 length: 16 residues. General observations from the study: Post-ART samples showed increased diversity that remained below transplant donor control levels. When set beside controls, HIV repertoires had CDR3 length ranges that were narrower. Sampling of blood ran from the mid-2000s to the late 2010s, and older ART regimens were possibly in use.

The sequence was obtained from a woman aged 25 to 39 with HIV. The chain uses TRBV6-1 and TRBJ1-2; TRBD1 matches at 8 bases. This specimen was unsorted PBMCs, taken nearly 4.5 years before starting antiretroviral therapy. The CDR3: CASSARDRQFNYGYTF. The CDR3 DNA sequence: TGTGCCAGCAGTGCCCGGGACAGGCAATTTAACTATGGCTACACCTTC.